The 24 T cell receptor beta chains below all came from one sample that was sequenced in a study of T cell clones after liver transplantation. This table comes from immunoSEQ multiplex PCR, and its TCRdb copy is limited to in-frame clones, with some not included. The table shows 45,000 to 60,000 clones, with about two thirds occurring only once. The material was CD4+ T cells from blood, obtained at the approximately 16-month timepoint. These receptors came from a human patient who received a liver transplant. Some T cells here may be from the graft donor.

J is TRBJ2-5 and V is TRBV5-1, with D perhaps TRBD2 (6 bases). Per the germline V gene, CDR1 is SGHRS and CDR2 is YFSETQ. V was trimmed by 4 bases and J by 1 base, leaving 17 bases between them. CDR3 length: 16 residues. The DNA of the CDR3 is TGCGCCAGCAGCCGAGTAGCCGGGAGCGTCCAAGAGACCCAGTACTTC. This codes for CASSRVAGSVQETQYF. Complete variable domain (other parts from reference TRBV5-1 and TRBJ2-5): KAGVTQTPRYLIKTRGQQVTLSCSPISGHRSVSWYQQTPGQGLQFLFEYFSETQRNKGNFPGRFSGRQFSNSRSEMNVSTLELGDSALYLCASSRVAGSVQETQYFGPGTRLLVL.

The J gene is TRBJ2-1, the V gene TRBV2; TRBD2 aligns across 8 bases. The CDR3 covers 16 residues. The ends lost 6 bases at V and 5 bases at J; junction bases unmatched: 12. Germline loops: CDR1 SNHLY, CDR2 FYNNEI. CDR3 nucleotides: TGTGCCAGCAGAGACCTCTTCAGCGGGAGAGACAATGAGCAGTTCTTC. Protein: CASRDLFSGRDNEQFF.

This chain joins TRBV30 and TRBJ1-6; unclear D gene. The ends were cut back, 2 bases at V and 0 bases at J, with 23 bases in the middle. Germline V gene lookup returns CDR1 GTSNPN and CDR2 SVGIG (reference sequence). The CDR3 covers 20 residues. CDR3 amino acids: CAWSSSGLSVGSSYNSPLHF. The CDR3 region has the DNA TGTGCCTGGAGTTCCTCTGGTTTGAGCGTGGGTAGCTCCTATAATTCACCCCTCCACTTT.

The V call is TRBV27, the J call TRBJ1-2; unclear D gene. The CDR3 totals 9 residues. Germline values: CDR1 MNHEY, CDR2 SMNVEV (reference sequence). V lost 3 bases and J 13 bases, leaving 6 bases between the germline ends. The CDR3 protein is CASSLVGTF. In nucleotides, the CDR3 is TGTGCCAGCAGTTTGGTCGGCACCTTC.

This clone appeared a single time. The CDR3 nucleotides read TGCGCCAGCAGCTTGGCCGGGACAGGGGGCGGCTACACCTTC. It specifies CASSLAGTGGGYTF. This chain connects TRBV5-1 to TRBJ1-2, with 12 bases matching TRBD1. CDR1 and CDR2 (germline): SGHRS, YFSETQ. The CDR3 runs to 14 residues. The trim removed 0 bases at V and 8 bases at J, leaving 2 bases unmatched.

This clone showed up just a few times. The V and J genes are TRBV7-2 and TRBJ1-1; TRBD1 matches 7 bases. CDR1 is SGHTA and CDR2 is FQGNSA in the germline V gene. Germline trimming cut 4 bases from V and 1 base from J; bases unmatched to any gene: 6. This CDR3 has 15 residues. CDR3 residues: CASSSRGQTNTEAFF. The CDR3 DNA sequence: TGTGCCAGCAGCTCACGGGGACAGACGAACACTGAAGCTTTCTTT.

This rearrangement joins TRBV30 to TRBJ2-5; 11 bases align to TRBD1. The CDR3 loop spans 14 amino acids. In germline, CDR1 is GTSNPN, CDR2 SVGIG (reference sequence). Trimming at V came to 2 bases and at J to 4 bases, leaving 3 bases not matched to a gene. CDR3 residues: CAWSTGQGAETQYF. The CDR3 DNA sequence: TGTGCCTGGAGTACCGGACAGGGGGCAGAGACCCAGTACTTC.

CDR3 nucleotides: TGTGCCAGCAGCTTAGAGGTTTCTAGCGGGAGGAATGAGCAGTTCTTC. Protein product: CASSLEVSSGRNEQFF. The rearrangement joins TRBV7-2 to TRBJ2-1; 11 positions agree with TRBD2. Germline lookup yields CDR1 SGHTA and CDR2 FQGNSA. With V trimmed by 1 base and J by 7 bases, 6 bases remained unmatched. CDR3 length equals 16 residues.

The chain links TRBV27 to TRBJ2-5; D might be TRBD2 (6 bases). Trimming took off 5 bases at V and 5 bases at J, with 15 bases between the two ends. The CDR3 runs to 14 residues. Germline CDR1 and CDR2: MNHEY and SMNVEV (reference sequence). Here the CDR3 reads CASSLLGSRETQYF. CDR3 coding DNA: TGTGCCAGCAGTCTCCTCGGGAGTCGGGAGACCCAGTACTTC.

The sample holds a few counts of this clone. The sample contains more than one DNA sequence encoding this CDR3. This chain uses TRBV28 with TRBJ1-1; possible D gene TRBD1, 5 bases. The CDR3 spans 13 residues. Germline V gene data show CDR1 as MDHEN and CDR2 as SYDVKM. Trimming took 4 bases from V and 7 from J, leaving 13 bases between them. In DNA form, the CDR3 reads TGTGCCAGCAGTTCTCAGGGTGCGGATGAAGCTTTCTTT. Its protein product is CASSSQGADEAFF.

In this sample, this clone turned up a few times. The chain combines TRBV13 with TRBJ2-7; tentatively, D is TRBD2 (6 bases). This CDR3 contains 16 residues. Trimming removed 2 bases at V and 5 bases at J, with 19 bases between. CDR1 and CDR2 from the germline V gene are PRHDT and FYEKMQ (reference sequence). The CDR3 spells CASSLYLAGTSDEQYF. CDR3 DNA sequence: TGTGCCAGCAGCTTATATTTGGCGGGGACCAGTGACGAGCAGTACTTC.

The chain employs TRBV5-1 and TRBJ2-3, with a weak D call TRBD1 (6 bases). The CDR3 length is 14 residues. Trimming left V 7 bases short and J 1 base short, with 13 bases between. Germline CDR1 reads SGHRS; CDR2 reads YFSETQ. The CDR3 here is CASEQGEGTDTQYF. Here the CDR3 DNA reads TGCGCCAGCGAACAGGGAGAAGGCACAGATACGCAGTATTTT.

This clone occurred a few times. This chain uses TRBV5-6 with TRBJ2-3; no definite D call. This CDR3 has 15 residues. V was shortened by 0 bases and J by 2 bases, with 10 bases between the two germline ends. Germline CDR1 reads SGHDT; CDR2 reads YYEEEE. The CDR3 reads CASSLGQLYTDTQYF. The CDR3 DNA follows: TGTGCCAGCAGCTTGGGACAACTATACACAGATACGCAGTATTTT.

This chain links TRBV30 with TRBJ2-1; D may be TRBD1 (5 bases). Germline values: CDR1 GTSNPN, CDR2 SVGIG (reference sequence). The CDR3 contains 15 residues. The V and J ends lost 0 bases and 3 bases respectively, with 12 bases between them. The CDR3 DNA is TGTGCCTGGAGTGTGGGGAATCAGGGCTACAATGAGCAGTTCTTC. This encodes CAWSVGNQGYNEQFF.

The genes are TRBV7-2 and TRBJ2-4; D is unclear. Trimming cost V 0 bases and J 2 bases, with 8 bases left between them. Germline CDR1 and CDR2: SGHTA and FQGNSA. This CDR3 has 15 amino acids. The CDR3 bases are TGTGCCAGCAGCTTAGCGCTTGGTACCAAAAACATTCAGTACTTC. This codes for CASSLALGTKNIQYF.

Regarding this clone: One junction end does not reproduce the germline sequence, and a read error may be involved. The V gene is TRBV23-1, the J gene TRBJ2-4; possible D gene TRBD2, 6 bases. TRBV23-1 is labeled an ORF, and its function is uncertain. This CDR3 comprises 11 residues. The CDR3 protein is CASSQKEGWHF. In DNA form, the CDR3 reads TGCGCCAGCAGTCAAAAGGAGGGTTGGCACTTC.

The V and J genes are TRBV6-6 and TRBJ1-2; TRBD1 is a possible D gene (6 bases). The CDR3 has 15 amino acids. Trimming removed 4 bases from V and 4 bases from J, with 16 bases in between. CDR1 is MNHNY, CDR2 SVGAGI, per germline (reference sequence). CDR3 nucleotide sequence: TGTGCCAGCAGTTCCCTACAGGGAGCAGGCTATGGCTACACCTTC. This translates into CASSSLQGAGYGYTF.

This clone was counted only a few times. The CDR3 DNA is TGTGCCAGCAGTGAAGCTTCAAACTCCTACGAGCAGTACTTC. It specifies CASSEASNSYEQYF. The chain couples TRBV6-1 to TRBJ2-7; D gene uncertain. Trimming cost V 0 bases and J 0 bases, with 6 bases left between them. CDR3 length equals 14 residues. From germline, CDR1 is MNHNS and CDR2 SASEGT.

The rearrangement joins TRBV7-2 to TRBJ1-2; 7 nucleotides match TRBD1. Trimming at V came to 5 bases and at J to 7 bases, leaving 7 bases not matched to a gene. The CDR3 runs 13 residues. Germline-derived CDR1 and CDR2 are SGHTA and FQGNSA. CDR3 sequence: CASSMDRQFGYTF. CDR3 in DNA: TGTGCCAGCAGCATGGACAGGCAGTTTGGCTACACCTTC.

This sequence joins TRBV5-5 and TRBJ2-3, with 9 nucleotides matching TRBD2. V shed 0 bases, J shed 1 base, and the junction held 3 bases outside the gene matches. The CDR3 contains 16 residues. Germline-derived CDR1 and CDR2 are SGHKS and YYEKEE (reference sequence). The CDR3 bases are TGTGCCAGCAGCTTGGGATCTAGCGGGGGCACAGATACGCAGTATTTT. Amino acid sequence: CASSLGSSGGTDTQYF.

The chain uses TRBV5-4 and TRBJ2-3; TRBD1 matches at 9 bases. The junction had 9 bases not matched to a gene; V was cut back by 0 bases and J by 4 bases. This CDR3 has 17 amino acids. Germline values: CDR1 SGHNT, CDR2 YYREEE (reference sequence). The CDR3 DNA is TGTGCCAGCAGCTTGGGAGTTAGGACAGGGGTGGCAGATACGCAGTATTTT. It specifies CASSLGVRTGVADTQYF.

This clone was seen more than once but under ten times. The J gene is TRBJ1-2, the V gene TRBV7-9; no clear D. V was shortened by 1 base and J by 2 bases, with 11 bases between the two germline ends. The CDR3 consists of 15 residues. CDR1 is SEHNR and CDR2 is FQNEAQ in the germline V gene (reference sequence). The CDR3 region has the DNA TGTGCCAGCAGCTTAGGGCGGATTGGGAACTATGGCTACACCTTC. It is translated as CASSLGRIGNYGYTF.

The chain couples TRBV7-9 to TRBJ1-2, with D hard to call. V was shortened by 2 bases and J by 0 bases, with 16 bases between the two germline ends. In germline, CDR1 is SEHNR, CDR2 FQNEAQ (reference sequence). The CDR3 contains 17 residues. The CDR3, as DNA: TGTGCCAGCAGCTTACTGGCAGGCGTCCCAACTAACTATGGCTACACCTTC. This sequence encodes CASSLLAGVPTNYGYTF.

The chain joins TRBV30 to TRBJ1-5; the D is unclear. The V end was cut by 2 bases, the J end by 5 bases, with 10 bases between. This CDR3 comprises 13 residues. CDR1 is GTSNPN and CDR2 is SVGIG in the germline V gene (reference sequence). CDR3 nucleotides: TGTGCCTGGAGTTTGGGTCCTGATCAGCCCCAGCATTTT. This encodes CAWSLGPDQPQHF. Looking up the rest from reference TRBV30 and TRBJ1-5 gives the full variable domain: SQTIHQWPATLVQPVGSPLSLECTVEGTSNPNLYWYRQAAGRGLQLLFYSVGIGQISSEVPQNLSASRPQDRQFILSSKKLLLSDSGFYLCAWSLGPDQPQHFGDGTRLSIL.